These T cell receptor beta chains were read from a single sample in a study of blood T cell repertoires in COVID-19. Generated by immunoSEQ multiplex PCR, the TCRdb table keeps only in-frame clones and is missing some. The sample gives 88,000 or so clones, roughly 82% of which show up once; more than 10% is in the top ten. Sequencing was carried out using peripheral blood. The origin of the receptors is a man at least 80 years old with acute or convalescent COVID-19. CDR3s include the opening cysteine and the closing phenylalanine or tryptophan. Fields, in order: V gene, clone size, J gene, D gene, CDR3 DNA, CDR3 protein. The D gene is left open where the match is weak. Clone size, where shown, is once, few, many, or a class for clones that have expanded.

v_call: TRBV7-3
clone_size: NA
j_call: TRBJ2-5
d_call: NA
cdr3_nt: TGTGCCAGCAGCTTAGCCCTCGGTCCCCAAGAGACCCAGTACTTC
cdr3_aa: CASSLALGPQETQYF

v_call: TRBV29-1
clone_size: NA
j_call: TRBJ2-7
d_call: TRBD1
cdr3_nt: TGCAGCGTCGGGACAGGGCCGGACGAGCAGTACTTC
cdr3_aa: CSVGTGPDEQYF

v_call: TRBV21-1
clone_size: NA
j_call: TRBJ1-2
d_call: NA
cdr3_nt: TGTGCCAGCAGCAAAATAGTTTCACAGGGTTATGGCTACACCTTC
cdr3_aa: CASSKIVSQGYGYTF

v_call: TRBV6-1
clone_size: NA
j_call: TRBJ2-7
d_call: NA
cdr3_nt: TGTGCCAGCAGTGAAGCGGGACTGGGTGAAACCTCCTACGAGCAGTACTTC
cdr3_aa: CASSEAGLGETSYEQYF

v_call: TRBV12-3/TRBV12-4
clone_size: NA
j_call: TRBJ1-1
d_call: NA
cdr3_nt: TGTGCCACCACCCCCAGGGCACCCACTGAAGCTTTCTTT
cdr3_aa: CATTPRAPTEAFF

v_call: TRBV18
clone_size: NA
j_call: TRBJ2-7
d_call: NA
cdr3_nt: TGTGCCAGCTCACCCTCTTCGGGGTACGAGCAGTACTTC
cdr3_aa: CASSPSSGYEQYF

v_call: TRBV7-9
clone_size: NA
j_call: TRBJ2-3
d_call: NA
cdr3_nt: TGTGCCAGCAGCTTAGACAGCCCAGATACGCAGTATTTT
cdr3_aa: CASSLDSPDTQYF

v_call: TRBV19
clone_size: NA
j_call: TRBJ2-6
d_call: TRBD1
cdr3_nt: TGTGCCAGTAGTACGGGACAGGGGGTTTCTGGGGCCAACGTCCTGACTTTC
cdr3_aa: CASSTGQGVSGANVLTF

v_call: TRBV3-1/TRBV3-2
clone_size: NA
j_call: TRBJ2-7
d_call: TRBD1
cdr3_nt: TGTGCCAGCAGCCCCCGGGACAGCTCCTACGAGCAGTACTTC
cdr3_aa: CASSPRDSSYEQYF

v_call: TRBV2
clone_size: NA
j_call: TRBJ1-2
d_call: NA
cdr3_nt: TGTGCCTCCGGGGGGTCTGGCTATGGCTACACCTTC
cdr3_aa: CASGGSGYGYTF

v_call: TRBV7-2
clone_size: NA
j_call: TRBJ1-1
d_call: TRBD1
cdr3_nt: TGTGCCAGCAGCTCCCTGGGACAGAGGAACACTGAAGCTTTCTTT
cdr3_aa: CASSSLGQRNTEAFF

v_call: TRBV10-3
clone_size: NA
j_call: TRBJ2-1
d_call: NA
cdr3_nt: TGTGCCATCAGTGAAGGGGGTAGTGAGCAGTTCTTC
cdr3_aa: CAISEGGSEQFF

v_call: TRBV19
clone_size: NA
j_call: TRBJ1-4
d_call: NA
cdr3_nt: TGTGCCAGTAGTGTCGGACAAGCAACTAATGAAAAACTGTTTTTT
cdr3_aa: CASSVGQATNEKLFF

v_call: TRBV10-3
clone_size: NA
j_call: TRBJ2-2
d_call: NA
cdr3_nt: TGTGCCATCAGTGGTATTCGAGCGGGGAACACCGGGGAGCTGTTTTTT
cdr3_aa: CAISGIRAGNTGELFF

v_call: TRBV30
clone_size: NA
j_call: TRBJ1-1
d_call: NA
cdr3_nt: TGTGCCTGGAGAAGCGGGGACACTGAAGCTTTCTTT
cdr3_aa: CAWRSGDTEAFF

v_call: TRBV14
clone_size: NA
j_call: TRBJ2-1
d_call: TRBD2
cdr3_nt: TGTGCCAGCAGCCTGGGACTAGCGGGGGACTACAATGAGCAGTTCTTC
cdr3_aa: CASSLGLAGDYNEQFF

v_call: TRBV5-4
clone_size: NA
j_call: TRBJ1-1
d_call: NA
cdr3_nt: TGTGCCAGCAGCGTTGACAGGAACACTGAAGCTTTCTTT
cdr3_aa: CASSVDRNTEAFF

v_call: TRBV7-9
clone_size: NA
j_call: TRBJ1-3
d_call: TRBD1
cdr3_nt: TGTGCCAGCAGCACAGGGGGCGCGTCTGGAAACACCATATATTTT
cdr3_aa: CASSTGGASGNTIYF

v_call: TRBV5-4
clone_size: NA
j_call: TRBJ2-5
d_call: NA
cdr3_nt: TGTGCCAGCAGCTTGAACAATCAAGAGACCCAGTACTTC
cdr3_aa: CASSLNNQETQYF

v_call: TRBV5-1
clone_size: NA
j_call: TRBJ1-6
d_call: TRBD1
cdr3_nt: TGCGCCAGCAGCCTGACTTTAGGGACAGATAATTCACCCCTCCACTTT
cdr3_aa: CASSLTLGTDNSPLHF

v_call: TRBV3-1/TRBV3-2
clone_size: NA
j_call: TRBJ2-3
d_call: TRBD2
cdr3_nt: TGTGCCAGCAGCCAAGATCGCGGGGGGGCCGTTACGCAGTATTTT
cdr3_aa: CASSQDRGGAVTQYF

v_call: TRBV5-4
clone_size: NA
j_call: TRBJ2-7
d_call: TRBD1
cdr3_nt: TGTGCCAGCAGCTTGGGGGGACAGCAATCCTACGAGCAGTACTTC
cdr3_aa: CASSLGGQQSYEQYF

v_call: TRBV10-3
clone_size: once
j_call: TRBJ2-7
d_call: NA
cdr3_nt: TGTGCCATCAGTAACAGGGCTTACGAGCAGTACTTC
cdr3_aa: CAISNRAYEQYF

v_call: TRBV5-4
clone_size: NA
j_call: TRBJ1-2
d_call: NA
cdr3_nt: TGTGCCAGCAGCCTAGCCAGACAGGCGCAAAACTATGGCTACACCTTC
cdr3_aa: CASSLARQAQNYGYTF

v_call: TRBV19
clone_size: NA
j_call: TRBJ1-5
d_call: TRBD1
cdr3_nt: TGTGCCAGTAGTATATCGGGGACAGGTTCCAATCAGCCCCAGCATTTT
cdr3_aa: CASSISGTGSNQPQHF

v_call: TRBV6-1
clone_size: NA
j_call: TRBJ2-5
d_call: NA
cdr3_nt: TGTGCCAGCAGTGAAGCAACAGGGACCCAAGAGACCCAGTACTTC
cdr3_aa: CASSEATGTQETQYF

v_call: TRBV7-3
clone_size: NA
j_call: TRBJ1-3
d_call: TRBD1
cdr3_nt: TGTGCCAGCAGCTTGACAGGGGCTGGAAACACCATATATTTT
cdr3_aa: CASSLTGAGNTIYF

v_call: TRBV9
clone_size: NA
j_call: TRBJ1-2
d_call: TRBD1
cdr3_nt: TGTGCCAGCAGCGTAGGGACAGGGGGTTCTAACTATGGCTACACCTTC
cdr3_aa: CASSVGTGGSNYGYTF

v_call: TRBV11-2
clone_size: NA
j_call: TRBJ2-6
d_call: TRBD1
cdr3_nt: TGTGCCAGCAGCTTGACAGGGGGCACTGGGGCCAACGTCCTGACTTTC
cdr3_aa: CASSLTGGTGANVLTF

v_call: TRBV7-2
clone_size: NA
j_call: TRBJ2-1
d_call: TRBD2
cdr3_nt: TGTGCCAGCAGCTTAAAGGGACTAGTACAAATTGGCCCCTACAATGAGCAGTTCTTC
cdr3_aa: CASSLKGLVQIGPYNEQFF

v_call: TRBV7-8
clone_size: NA
j_call: TRBJ1-3
d_call: NA
cdr3_nt: TGTGCCAGCAGCTTAGGATCTGGGAGCGGAAACACCATATATTTT
cdr3_aa: CASSLGSGSGNTIYF

v_call: TRBV7-9
clone_size: NA
j_call: TRBJ2-7
d_call: TRBD2
cdr3_nt: TGTGCCAGCGGGAGCCTAGCGGGGGGGCTCGAGCAGTACTTC
cdr3_aa: CASGSLAGGLEQYF

v_call: TRBV11-3
clone_size: NA
j_call: TRBJ2-1
d_call: TRBD2
cdr3_nt: TGTGCCAGCAGCTTAGGTCAGGGACTAGCCCCCTACAATGAGCAGTTCTTC
cdr3_aa: CASSLGQGLAPYNEQFF

v_call: TRBV5-1
clone_size: NA
j_call: TRBJ1-1
d_call: NA
cdr3_nt: TGCGCCAGCGAGGGGGGGACTGAAGCTTTCTTT
cdr3_aa: CASEGGTEAFF

v_call: TRBV28
clone_size: NA
j_call: TRBJ1-2
d_call: TRBD1
cdr3_nt: TGTGCCAGCAGTTCACCAGGGGGCGCGGACTATGGCTACACCTTC
cdr3_aa: CASSSPGGADYGYTF

v_call: TRBV6-5
clone_size: NA
j_call: TRBJ2-3
d_call: TRBD2
cdr3_nt: TGTGCCAGCAGTTATGTAGCGGGGGGGATGGCAGATACGCAGTATTTT
cdr3_aa: CASSYVAGGMADTQYF

v_call: TRBV5-6
clone_size: NA
j_call: TRBJ2-7
d_call: NA
cdr3_nt: TGTGCCAGCAGCCCCGGTAGACTAGGCTCCTACGAGCAGTACTTC
cdr3_aa: CASSPGRLGSYEQYF

v_call: TRBV18
clone_size: once
j_call: TRBJ2-5
d_call: NA
cdr3_nt: TGTGCCAGCTCCCAGGGGTCCCAAGAGACCCAGTACTTC
cdr3_aa: CASSQGSQETQYF

v_call: TRBV27
clone_size: NA
j_call: TRBJ1-2
d_call: TRBD1
cdr3_nt: TGTGCCAGCAGTTTATTAAGCGGACAGGGGGCCTACTATGGCTACACCTTC
cdr3_aa: CASSLLSGQGAYYGYTF

v_call: TRBV6-5
clone_size: NA
j_call: TRBJ1-1
d_call: NA
cdr3_nt: TGTGCCAGCATTAAACTTGCAGCGGTGAACACTGAAGCTTTCTTT
cdr3_aa: CASIKLAAVNTEAFF

v_call: TRBV24-1
clone_size: once
j_call: TRBJ2-2
d_call: TRBD1
cdr3_nt: TGTGCCACCAGTGGGGGACAGGGGGCGAACACCGGGGAGCTGTTTTTT
cdr3_aa: CATSGGQGANTGELFF

v_call: TRBV2
clone_size: NA
j_call: TRBJ1-2
d_call: NA
cdr3_nt: TGTGCCAGCAGGACTGACAGGTCTGGCTACACCTTC
cdr3_aa: CASRTDRSGYTF

v_call: TRBV30
clone_size: NA
j_call: TRBJ1-4
d_call: NA
cdr3_nt: TGTGCCTGGAGTGTAACATCTACTAATGAAAAACTGTTTTTT
cdr3_aa: CAWSVTSTNEKLFF

v_call: TRBV12-3/TRBV12-4
clone_size: NA
j_call: TRBJ1-2
d_call: NA
cdr3_nt: TGTGCCAGCAGTTTAGAGGGGATCTACACCTTC
cdr3_aa: CASSLEGIYTF

v_call: TRBV15
clone_size: NA
j_call: TRBJ1-1
d_call: NA
cdr3_nt: TGTGCCACCAGCAGGGGGCTATTGCCCGGGACTGAAGCTTTCTTT
cdr3_aa: CATSRGLLPGTEAFF

v_call: TRBV4-1
clone_size: NA
j_call: TRBJ2-1
d_call: TRBD2
cdr3_nt: TGCGCCAGCAGCCAAGGGAGCGGGGGGGCAATTCGTAATGAGCAGTTCTTC
cdr3_aa: CASSQGSGGAIRNEQFF

v_call: TRBV2
clone_size: few
j_call: TRBJ1-6
d_call: NA
cdr3_nt: TGTGCCAGCAGATCTCTTCAGGGGAATAATTCACCCCTCCACTTT
cdr3_aa: CASRSLQGNNSPLHF

v_call: TRBV11-3
clone_size: NA
j_call: TRBJ2-5
d_call: NA
cdr3_nt: TGTGCCAGCAGTTCGTCCGGGACACTCCAAGAGACCCAGTACTTC
cdr3_aa: CASSSSGTLQETQYF

v_call: TRBV12-3/TRBV12-4
clone_size: few
j_call: TRBJ1-6
d_call: NA
cdr3_nt: TGTGCCAGCAGCTATGGGCATGGGTCACCCCTCCACTTT
cdr3_aa: CASSYGHGSPLHF

v_call: TRBV2
clone_size: NA
j_call: TRBJ1-5
d_call: TRBD1
cdr3_nt: TGTGCCAGCAGGCAACAGGGGCAGGGGCCCCAGCATTTT
cdr3_aa: CASRQQGQGPQHF

v_call: TRBV6-5
clone_size: NA
j_call: TRBJ2-3
d_call: NA
cdr3_nt: TGTGCCAGCAGTTACTCGGGCCGAGCTAGCACAGATACGCAGTATTTT
cdr3_aa: CASSYSGRASTDTQYF

v_call: TRBV11-2
clone_size: NA
j_call: TRBJ1-6
d_call: NA
cdr3_nt: TGTGCCAGCAGGTTCGAAGGACATACTTCACCCCTCCACTTT
cdr3_aa: CASRFEGHTSPLHF

v_call: TRBV19
clone_size: NA
j_call: TRBJ2-1
d_call: TRBD2
cdr3_nt: TGTGCCAGTAGGGCGGCCCAGGGCAGCGGGGTTTCTTACAATGAGCAGTTCTTC
cdr3_aa: CASRAAQGSGVSYNEQFF

v_call: TRBV10-3
clone_size: NA
j_call: TRBJ2-6
d_call: TRBD2
cdr3_nt: TGTGCCATCAGCGACAGGACTAGCGGGCCCTCTGGGGCCAACGTCCTGACTTTC
cdr3_aa: CAISDRTSGPSGANVLTF

v_call: TRBV5-1
clone_size: NA
j_call: TRBJ1-1
d_call: TRBD1
cdr3_nt: TGCGCCAGCAGCTTGTCGGGACAGGGTACCACTGAAGCTTTCTTT
cdr3_aa: CASSLSGQGTTEAFF

v_call: TRBV6-1
clone_size: NA
j_call: TRBJ2-1
d_call: TRBD2
cdr3_nt: TGTGCCAGCAGTGATGGTAGCGGGGGGGTTCGTGGCAATGAGCAGTTCTTC
cdr3_aa: CASSDGSGGVRGNEQFF

v_call: TRBV19
clone_size: NA
j_call: TRBJ1-3
d_call: NA
cdr3_nt: TGTGCCAGTGCCGAGGGGGGGAGAGCCTCTGGAAACACCATATATTTT
cdr3_aa: CASAEGGRASGNTIYF